This T cell receptor (beta chain) was documented in a study of cytomegalovirus exposure and HLA in healthy donors. CDR3 length equals 15 residues. V trimming: 3 bases; J trimming: 2 bases; junction bases outside the gene matches: 6. Germline V lookup: CDR1 SGDLS, CDR2 YYNGEE. PCR primers comprised 60 Vbeta and 13 Jbeta primers. Some clones are missing from TCRdb's copy, which holds only in-frame ones; the method was immunoSEQ multiplex PCR. The sample data list 100,000 to 150,000 clones. The V and J genes are TRBV9 and TRBJ1-2; 8 nucleotides line up with TRBD1. The TCR comes from a woman aged 40 to 50 in good health and CMV-seropositive. The sample was PBMCs. The CDR3 is CASSAPWTGNYGYTF. The CDR3 coding sequence is TGTGCCAGCAGCGCCCCCTGGACAGGGAACTATGGCTACACCTTC.